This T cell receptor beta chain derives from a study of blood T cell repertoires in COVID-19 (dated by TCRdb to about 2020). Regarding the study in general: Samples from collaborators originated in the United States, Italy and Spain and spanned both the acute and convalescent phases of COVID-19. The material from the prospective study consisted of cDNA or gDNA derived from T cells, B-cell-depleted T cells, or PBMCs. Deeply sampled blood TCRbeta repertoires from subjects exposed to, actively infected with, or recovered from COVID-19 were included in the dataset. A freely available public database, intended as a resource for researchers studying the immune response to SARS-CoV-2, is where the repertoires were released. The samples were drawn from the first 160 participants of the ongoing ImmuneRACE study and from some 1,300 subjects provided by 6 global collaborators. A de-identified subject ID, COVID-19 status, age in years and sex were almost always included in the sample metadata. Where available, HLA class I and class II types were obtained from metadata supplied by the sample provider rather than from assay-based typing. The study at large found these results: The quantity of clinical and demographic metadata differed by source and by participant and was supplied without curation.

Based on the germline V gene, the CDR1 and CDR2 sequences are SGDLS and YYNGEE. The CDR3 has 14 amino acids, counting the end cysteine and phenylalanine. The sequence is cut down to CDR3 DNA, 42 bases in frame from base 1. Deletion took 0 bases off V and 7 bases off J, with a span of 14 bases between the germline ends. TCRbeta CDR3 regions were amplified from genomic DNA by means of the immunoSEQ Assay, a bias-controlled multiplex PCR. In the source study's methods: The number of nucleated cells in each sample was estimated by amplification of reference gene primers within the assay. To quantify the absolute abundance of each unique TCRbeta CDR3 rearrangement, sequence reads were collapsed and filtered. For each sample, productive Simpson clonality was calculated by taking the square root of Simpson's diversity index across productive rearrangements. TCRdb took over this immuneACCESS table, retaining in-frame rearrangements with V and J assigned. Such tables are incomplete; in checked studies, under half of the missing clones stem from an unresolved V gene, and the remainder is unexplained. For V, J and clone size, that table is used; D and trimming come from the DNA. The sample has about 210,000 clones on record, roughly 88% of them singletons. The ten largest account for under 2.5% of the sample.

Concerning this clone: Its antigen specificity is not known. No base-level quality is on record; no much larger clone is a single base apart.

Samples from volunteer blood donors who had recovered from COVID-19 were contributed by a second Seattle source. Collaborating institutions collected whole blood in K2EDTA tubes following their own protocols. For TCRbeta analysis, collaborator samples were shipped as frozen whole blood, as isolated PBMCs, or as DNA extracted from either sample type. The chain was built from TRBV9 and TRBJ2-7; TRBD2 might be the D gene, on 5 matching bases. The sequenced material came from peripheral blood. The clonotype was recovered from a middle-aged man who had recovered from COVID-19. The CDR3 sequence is CASSVDGASGEQYF. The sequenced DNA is TGTGCCAGCAGCGTAGATGGAGCTTCGGGGGAGCAGTACTTC.